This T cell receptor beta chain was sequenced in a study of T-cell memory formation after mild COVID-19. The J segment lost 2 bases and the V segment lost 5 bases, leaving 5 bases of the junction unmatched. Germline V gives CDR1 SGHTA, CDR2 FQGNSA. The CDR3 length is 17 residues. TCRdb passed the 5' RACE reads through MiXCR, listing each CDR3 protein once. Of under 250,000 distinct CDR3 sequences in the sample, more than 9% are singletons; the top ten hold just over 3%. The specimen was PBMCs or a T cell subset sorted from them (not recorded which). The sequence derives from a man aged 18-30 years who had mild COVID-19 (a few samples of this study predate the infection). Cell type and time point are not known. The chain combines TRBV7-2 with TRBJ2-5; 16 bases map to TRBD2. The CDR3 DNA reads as TGTGCCAGCAGCCTGGGACTAGCGGGGGGGATACAAGAGACCCAGTACTTC. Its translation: CASSLGLAGGIQETQYF. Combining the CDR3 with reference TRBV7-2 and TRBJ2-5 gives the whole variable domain GAGVSQSPSNKVTEKGKDVELRCDPISGHTALYWYRQSLGQGLEFLIYFQGNSAPDKSGLPSDRFSAERTGGSVSTLTIQRTQQEDSAVYLCASSLGLAGGIQETQYFGPGTRLLVL.